This T cell receptor beta chain was observed in a study of blood T cell repertoires in COVID-19. Looking at the study overall: T cells, B-cell-depleted T cells, or PBMCs provided the cDNA or gDNA that served as material.

The data were produced by immunoSEQ multiplex PCR, yet TCRdb's version contains in-frame clones alone and is incomplete. The sample lists about 90,000 clones, over 70% occurring once. This clone has a single count. Sequenced sample: peripheral blood. The receptor was isolated from a man older than 75 with active or convalescent COVID-19.

The CDR3 region is CASSLRLAGGQDTQYF. DNA for the CDR3: TGCGCCAGCAGCCTTAGACTAGCGGGGGGGCAGGATACGCAGTATTTT. The chain employs TRBV4-1 and TRBJ2-3; 14 nucleotides line up with TRBD2. Per the germline V gene, CDR1 is MGHRA and CDR2 is YSYEKL. V gave up 4 bases and J gave up 6 bases; unmatched junction bases: 6. The CDR3 runs 16 residues.